One T cell receptor (beta chain) is described in this entry. The antigen remains unidentified. At one boundary the junction diverges from the germline segment, which might be a read error. CD8 cells classed as naive were CD45RO-negative and positively selected for CCR7, excluding terminally differentiated effector memory CD45RA+ cells. The sample is drawn from a study of shared clonotypes between healthy human individuals. Study-wide context: Per donor, CD8 memory used one plate, CD8 naive used two, CD4 memory used three and CD4 naive used three.

The CDR3 totals 13 residues. Germline V CDR1 and CDR2: PRHDT, FYEKMQ (reference sequence). Study results and limitations: Rarefaction curves obtained for sorted subsets showed sequencing incomplete despite large depth.

A deep-level run was used for the assay. Each replicate PCR on the sorted subsets used 150 to 200 ng DNA (around 30,000 T cell genomes). Assay: immunoSEQ multiplex PCR; the TCRdb copy retains only in-frame clones and omits some. The sample consists of about 820,000 clones, around 93% of them appearing once. This sequence joins TRBV13 and TRBJ2-7; TRBD2 matches at 11 bases. The clonotype comes from a man aged 25 to 45 in good health. The sequenced material came from naive CD8+ T cells sorted from blood. The CDR3 DNA is TGTGCCAGCAGCTTAGTACTAGCGGGAGAGGTTAACTTC. Translated: CASSLVLAGEVNF.